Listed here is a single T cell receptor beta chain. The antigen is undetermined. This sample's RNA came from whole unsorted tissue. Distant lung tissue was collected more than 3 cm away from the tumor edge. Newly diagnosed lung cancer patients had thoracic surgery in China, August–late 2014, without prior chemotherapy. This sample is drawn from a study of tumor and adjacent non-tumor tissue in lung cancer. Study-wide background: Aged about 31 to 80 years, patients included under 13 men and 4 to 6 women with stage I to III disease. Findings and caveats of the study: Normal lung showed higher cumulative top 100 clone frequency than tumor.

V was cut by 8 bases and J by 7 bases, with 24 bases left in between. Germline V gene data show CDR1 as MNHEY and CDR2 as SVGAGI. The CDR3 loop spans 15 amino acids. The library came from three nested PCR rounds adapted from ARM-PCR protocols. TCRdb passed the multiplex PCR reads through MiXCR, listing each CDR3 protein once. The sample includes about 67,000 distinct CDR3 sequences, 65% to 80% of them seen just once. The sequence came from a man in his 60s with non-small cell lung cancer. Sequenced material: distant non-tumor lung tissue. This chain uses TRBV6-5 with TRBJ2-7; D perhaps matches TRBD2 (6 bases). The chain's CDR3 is CASGYSRRETAEQYF. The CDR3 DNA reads TGTGCCAGCGGCTACTCGAGACGGGAGACGGCAGAGCAGTACTTC.